This T cell receptor beta chain was captured by sequencing in a study of CD8+ T cells in alopecia areata. Study-level information: Patients in the study were on tofacitinib for 6 to 18 months, then off it for 6 months.

TCR sequencing used cDNA made by reverse transcription of extracted RNA. Data came from immunoSEQ multiplex PCR; TCRdb stores just in-frame clones and leaves some out. The table has 150,000 to 200,000 clones, roughly three fifths seen once. CDR1 and CDR2 (germline): SQVTM, ANQGSEA. V was clipped by 6 bases and J by 0 bases; unmatched bases: 4. CDR3 length: 14 residues. Treatment: oral pan-JAK inhibitor, 5-10 mg twice daily. The chain couples TRBV29-1 to TRBJ1-1, with TRBD1 matching over 10 bases. The sequence was obtained from a human donor with alopecia areata. The sequencing used CD4+ T cells sorted from blood, collected at week 49, from a patient treated with tofacitinib. CDR3 coding DNA: TGCAGCGTGACGACAGGGGGCATGAACACTGAAGCTTTCTTT. It yields the protein CSVTTGGMNTEAFF.